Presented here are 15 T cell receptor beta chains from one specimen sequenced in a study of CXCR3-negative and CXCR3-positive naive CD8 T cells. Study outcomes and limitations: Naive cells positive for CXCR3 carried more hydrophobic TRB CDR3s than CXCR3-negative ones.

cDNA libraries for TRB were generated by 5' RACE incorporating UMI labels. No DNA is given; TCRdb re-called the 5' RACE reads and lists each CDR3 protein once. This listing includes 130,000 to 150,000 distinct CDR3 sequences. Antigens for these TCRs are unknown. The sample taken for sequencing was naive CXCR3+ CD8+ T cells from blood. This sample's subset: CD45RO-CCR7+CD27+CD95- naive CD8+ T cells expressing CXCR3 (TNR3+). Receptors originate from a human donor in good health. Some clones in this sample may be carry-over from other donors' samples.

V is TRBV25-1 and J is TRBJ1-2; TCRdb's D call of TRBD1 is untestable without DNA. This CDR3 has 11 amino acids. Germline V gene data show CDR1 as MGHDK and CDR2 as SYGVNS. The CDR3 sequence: CASRTGDGYTF.

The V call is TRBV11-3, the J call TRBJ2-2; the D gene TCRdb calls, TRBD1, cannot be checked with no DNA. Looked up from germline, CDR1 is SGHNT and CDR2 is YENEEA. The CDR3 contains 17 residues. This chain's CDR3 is CASSPRTGGGFTGELFF.

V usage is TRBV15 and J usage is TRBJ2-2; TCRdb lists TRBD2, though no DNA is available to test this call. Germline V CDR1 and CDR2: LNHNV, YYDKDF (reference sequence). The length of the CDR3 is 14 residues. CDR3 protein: CATSSALAPGELFF.

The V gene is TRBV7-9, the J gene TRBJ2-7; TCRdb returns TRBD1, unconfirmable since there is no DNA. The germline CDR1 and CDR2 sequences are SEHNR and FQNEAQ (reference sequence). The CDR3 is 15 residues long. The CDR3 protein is CASSLRQGAVDEQYF. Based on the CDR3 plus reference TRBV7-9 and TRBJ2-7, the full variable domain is DTGVSQNPRHKITKRGQNVTFRCDPISEHNRLYWYRQTLGQGPEFLTYFQNEAQLEKSRLLSDRFSAERPKGSFSTLEIQRTEQGDSAMYLCASSLRQGAVDEQYFGPGTRLTVT.

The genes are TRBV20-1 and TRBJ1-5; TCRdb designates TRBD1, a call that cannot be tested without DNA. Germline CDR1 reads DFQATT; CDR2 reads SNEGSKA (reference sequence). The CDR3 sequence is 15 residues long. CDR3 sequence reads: CSASGTNRENQPQHF.

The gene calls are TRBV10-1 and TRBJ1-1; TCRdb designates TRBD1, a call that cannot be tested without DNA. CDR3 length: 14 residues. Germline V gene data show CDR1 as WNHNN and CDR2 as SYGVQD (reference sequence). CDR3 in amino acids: CASSEGADRSEAFF.

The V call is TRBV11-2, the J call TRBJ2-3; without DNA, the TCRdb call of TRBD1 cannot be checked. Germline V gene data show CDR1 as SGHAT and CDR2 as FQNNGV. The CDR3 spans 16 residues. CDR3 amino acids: CASSLVARGNTDTQYF.

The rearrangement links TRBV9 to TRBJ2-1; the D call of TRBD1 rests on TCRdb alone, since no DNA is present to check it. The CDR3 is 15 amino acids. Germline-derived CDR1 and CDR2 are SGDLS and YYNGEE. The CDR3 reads CASSREWGLTDEQFF. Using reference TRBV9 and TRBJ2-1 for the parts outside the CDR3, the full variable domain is DSGVTQTPKHLITATGQRVTLRCSPRSGDLSVYWYQQSLDQGLQFLIQYYNGEERAKGNILERFSAQQFPDLHSELNLSSLELGDSALYFCASSREWGLTDEQFFGPGTRLTVL.

CDR3 sequence reads: CASSVASSETQYF. The chain employs TRBV9 and TRBJ2-5. Looked up from germline, CDR1 is SGDLS and CDR2 is YYNGEE. There are 13 residues in the CDR3. Variable domain in full (rest from reference TRBV9 and TRBJ2-5): DSGVTQTPKHLITATGQRVTLRCSPRSGDLSVYWYQQSLDQGLQFLIQYYNGEERAKGNILERFSAQQFPDLHSELNLSSLELGDSALYFCASSVASSETQYFGPGTRLLVL.

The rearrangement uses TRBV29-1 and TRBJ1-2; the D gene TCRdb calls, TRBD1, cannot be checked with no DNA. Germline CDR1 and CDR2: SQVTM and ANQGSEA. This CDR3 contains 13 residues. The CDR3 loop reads CSVDRDGYYGYTF.

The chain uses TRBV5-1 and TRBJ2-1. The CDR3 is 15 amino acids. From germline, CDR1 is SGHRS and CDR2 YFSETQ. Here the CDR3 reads CASSSDSQIRNEQFF.

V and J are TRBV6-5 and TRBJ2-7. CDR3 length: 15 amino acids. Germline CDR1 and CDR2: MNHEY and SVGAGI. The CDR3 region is CASIYKPGFSYEQYF.

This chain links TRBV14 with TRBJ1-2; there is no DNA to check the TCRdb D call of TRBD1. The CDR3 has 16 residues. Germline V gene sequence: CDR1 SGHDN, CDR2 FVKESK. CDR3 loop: CASSQDRTGPNYGYTF.

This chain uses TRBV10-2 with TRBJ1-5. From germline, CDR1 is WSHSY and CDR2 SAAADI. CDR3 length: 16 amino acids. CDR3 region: CASSETWGEANQPQHF.

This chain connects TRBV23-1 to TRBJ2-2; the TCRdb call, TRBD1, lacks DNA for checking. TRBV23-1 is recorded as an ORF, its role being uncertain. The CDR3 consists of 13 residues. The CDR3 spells CAAGDRGPGELFF.